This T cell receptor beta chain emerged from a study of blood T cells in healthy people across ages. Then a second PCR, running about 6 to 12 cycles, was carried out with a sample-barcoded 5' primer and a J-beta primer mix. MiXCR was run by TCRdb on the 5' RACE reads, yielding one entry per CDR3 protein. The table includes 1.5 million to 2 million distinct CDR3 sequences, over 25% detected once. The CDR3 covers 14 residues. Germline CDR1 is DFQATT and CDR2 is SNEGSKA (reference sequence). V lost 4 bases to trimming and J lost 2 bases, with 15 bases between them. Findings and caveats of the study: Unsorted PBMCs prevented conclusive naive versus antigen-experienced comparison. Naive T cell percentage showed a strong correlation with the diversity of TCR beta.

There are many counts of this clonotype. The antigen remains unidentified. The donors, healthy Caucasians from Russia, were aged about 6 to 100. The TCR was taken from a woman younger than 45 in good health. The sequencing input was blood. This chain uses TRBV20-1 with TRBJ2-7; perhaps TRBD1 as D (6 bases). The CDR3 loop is CSAIDRMRPYEQYF. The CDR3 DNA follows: TGCAGTGCTATTGACAGGATGAGACCCTACGAGCAGTACTTC.